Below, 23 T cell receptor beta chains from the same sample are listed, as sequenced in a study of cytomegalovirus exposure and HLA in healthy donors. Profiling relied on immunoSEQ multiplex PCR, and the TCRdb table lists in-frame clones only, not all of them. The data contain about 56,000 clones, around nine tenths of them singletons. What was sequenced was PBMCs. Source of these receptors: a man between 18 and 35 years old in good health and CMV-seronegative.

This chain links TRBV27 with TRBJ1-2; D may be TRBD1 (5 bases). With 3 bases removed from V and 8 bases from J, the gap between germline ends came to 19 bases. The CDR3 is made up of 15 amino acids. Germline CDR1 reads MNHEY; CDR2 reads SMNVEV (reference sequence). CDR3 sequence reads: CASSFSGHRGGGYTF. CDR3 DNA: TGTGCCAGCAGTTTTTCTGGACACCGCGGTGGCGGCTACACCTTC.

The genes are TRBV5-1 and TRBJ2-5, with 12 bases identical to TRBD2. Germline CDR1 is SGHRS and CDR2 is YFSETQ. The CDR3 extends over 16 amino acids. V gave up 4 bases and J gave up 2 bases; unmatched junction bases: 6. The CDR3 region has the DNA TGCGCCAGCAGCCCGGGGACTAGCGGGCTACAAGAGACCCAGTACTTC. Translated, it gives CASSPGTSGLQETQYF.

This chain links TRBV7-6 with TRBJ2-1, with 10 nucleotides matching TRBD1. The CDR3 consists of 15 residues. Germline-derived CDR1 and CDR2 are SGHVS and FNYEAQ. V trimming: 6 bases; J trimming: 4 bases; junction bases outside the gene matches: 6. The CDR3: CASSLVGQGYNEQFF. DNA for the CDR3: TGTGCCAGCAGTCTTGTGGGACAGGGGTACAATGAGCAGTTCTTC.

The chain's CDR3 is CASSAALGTSGISTDTQYF. CDR3 sequence (DNA): TGTGCCAGCAGCGCCGCCCTCGGGACTAGCGGGATTAGCACAGATACGCAGTATTTT. This chain uses TRBV9 with TRBJ2-3; TRBD2 agrees at 13 bases. From germline, CDR1 is SGDLS and CDR2 YYNGEE. The CDR3 is 19 residues long. V was pared by 3 bases and J by 0 bases, with 10 bases of the junction left unmatched.

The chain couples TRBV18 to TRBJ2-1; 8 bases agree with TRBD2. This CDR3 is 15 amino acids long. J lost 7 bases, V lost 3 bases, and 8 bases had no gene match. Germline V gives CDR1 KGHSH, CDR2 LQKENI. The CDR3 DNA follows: TGTGCCAGCTCACCGGGTAGCGGGAAGGAAAATGAGCAGTTCTTC. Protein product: CASSPGSGKENEQFF.

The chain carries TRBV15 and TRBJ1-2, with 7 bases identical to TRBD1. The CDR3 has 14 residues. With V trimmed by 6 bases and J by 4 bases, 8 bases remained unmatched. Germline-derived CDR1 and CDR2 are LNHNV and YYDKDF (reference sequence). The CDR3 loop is CATREGYRGYGYTF. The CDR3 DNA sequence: TGTGCCACCAGGGAGGGGTACAGGGGCTATGGCTACACCTTC.

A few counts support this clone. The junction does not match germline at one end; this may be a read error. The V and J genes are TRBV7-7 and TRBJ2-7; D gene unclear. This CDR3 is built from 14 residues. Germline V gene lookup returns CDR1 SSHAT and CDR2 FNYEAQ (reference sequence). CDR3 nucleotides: TGTGCTAGCAGCTCCCATCCCGGGTCCTACGAGCAGTACTTC. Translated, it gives CASSSHPGSYEQYF.

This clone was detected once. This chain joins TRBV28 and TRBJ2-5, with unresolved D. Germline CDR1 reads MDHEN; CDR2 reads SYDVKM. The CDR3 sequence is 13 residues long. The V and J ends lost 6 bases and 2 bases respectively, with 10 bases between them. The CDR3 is CASREGVQETQYF. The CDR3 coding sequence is TGTGCCAGCAGGGAAGGAGTACAAGAGACCCAGTACTTC.

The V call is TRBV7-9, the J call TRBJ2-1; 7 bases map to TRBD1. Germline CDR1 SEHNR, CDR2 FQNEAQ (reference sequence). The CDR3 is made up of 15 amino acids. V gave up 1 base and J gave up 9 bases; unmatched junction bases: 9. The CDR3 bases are TGTGCCAGCAGCTTAGGGCAGGGGGATCAGGGTGAGCAGTTCTTC. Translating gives CASSLGQGDQGEQFF.

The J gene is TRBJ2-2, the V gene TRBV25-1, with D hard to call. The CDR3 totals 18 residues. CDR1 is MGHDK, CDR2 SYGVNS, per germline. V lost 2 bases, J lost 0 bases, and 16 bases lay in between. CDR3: CASSERVEGSTNTGELFF. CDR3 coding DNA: TGTGCCAGCAGTGAACGGGTGGAAGGTTCTACGAACACCGGGGAGCTGTTTTTT. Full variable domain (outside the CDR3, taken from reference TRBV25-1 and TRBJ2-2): EADIYQTPRYLVIGTGKKITLECSQTMGHDKMYWYQQDPGMELHLIHYSYGVNSTEKGDLSSESTVSRIRTEHFPLTLESARPSHTSQYLCASSERVEGSTNTGELFFGEGSRLTVL.

CDR3 protein: CASSPHSYEQYF. DNA of the CDR3: TGTGCCTCCAGTCCTCACTCCTACGAGCAGTACTTC. The V gene is TRBV7-2, the J gene TRBJ2-7; D is undetermined. The germline V gene has CDR1 SGHTA and CDR2 FQGNSA. Trimming shortened V by 11 bases and J by 0 bases, and 11 bases separated the two germline ends. The CDR3 is 12 amino acids.

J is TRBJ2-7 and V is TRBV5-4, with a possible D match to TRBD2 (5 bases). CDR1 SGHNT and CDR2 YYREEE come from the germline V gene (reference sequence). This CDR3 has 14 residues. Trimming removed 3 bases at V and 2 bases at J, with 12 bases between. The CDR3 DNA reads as TGTGCCAGCAGCTCAAAGACTAAAACCTACGAGCAGTACTTC. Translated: CASSSKTKTYEQYF.

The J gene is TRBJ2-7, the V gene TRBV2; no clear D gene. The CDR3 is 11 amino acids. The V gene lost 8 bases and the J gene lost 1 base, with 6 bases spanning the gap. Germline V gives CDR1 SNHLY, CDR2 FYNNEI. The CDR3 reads CASARSYEQYF. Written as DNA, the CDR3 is TGTGCCAGCGCGAGATCCTACGAGCAGTACTTC.

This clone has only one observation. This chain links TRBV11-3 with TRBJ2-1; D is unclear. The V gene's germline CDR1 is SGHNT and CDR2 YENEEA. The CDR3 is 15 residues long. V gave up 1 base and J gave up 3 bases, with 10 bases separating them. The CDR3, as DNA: TGTGCCAGCAGCTTAGGGTCAAGACTCTACAATGAGCAGTTCTTC. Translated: CASSLGSRLYNEQFF. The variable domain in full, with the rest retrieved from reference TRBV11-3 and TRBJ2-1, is EAGVVQSPRYKIIEKKQPVAFWCNPISGHNTLYWYLQNLGQGPELLIRYENEEAVDDSQLPKDRFSAERLKGVDSTLKIQPAELGDSAVYLCASSLGSRLYNEQFFGPGTRLTVL.

The CDR3 region has the DNA TGTGCCAGCAGTCCCGGGACAGGGGGGACGAGCAATCAGCCCCAGCATTTT. The encoded protein is CASSPGTGGTSNQPQHF. The V call is TRBV27, the J call TRBJ1-5, with 11 bases matching TRBD1. The germline CDR1 and CDR2 sequences are MNHEY and SMNVEV (reference sequence). The V gene end was trimmed by 5 bases and the J gene end by 1 base; junction bases not matched to a gene: 7. This CDR3 has 17 residues.

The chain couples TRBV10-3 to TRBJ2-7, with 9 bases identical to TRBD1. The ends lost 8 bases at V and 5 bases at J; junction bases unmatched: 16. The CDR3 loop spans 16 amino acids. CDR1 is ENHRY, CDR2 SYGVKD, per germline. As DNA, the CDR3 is TGTGCCATCCGCGAGACCGGGACAGGGAGAAACAACGAGCAGTACTTC. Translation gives CAIRETGTGRNNEQYF.

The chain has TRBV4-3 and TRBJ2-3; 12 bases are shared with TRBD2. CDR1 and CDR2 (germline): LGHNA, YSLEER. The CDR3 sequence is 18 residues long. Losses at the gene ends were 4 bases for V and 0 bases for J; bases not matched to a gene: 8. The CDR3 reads CASSLGLAGSLSTDTQYF. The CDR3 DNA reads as TGCGCCAGCAGCCTTGGACTAGCGGGATCCCTTAGCACAGATACGCAGTATTTT.

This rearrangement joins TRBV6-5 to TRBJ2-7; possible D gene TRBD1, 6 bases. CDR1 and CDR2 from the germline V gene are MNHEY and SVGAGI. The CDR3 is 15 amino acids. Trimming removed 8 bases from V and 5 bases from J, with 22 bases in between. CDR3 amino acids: CASSRTDPGPNEQYF. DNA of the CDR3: TGTGCCAGCTCAAGGACAGACCCGGGACCCAACGAGCAGTACTTC.

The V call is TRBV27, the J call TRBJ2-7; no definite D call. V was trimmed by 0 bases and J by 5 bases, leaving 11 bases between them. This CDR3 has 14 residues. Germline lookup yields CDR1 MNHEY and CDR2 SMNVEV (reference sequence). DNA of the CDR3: TGTGCCAGCAGTTTATCTAACGGGTATGACGAGCAGTACTTC. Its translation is CASSLSNGYDEQYF.

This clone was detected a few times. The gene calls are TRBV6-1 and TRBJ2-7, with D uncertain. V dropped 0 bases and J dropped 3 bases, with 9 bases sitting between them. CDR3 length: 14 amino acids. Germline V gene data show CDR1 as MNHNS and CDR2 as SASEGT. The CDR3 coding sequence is TGTGCCAGCAGTGAAGCCTCAGTTGACTACGAGCAGTACTTC. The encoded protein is CASSEASVDYEQYF.

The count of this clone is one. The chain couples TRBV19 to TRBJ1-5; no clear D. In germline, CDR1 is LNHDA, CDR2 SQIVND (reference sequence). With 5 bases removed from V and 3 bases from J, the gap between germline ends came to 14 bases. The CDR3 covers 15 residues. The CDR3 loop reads CASSPSYALNQPQHF. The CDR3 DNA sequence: TGTGCCAGTAGTCCCTCCTACGCGCTCAATCAGCCCCAGCATTTT.

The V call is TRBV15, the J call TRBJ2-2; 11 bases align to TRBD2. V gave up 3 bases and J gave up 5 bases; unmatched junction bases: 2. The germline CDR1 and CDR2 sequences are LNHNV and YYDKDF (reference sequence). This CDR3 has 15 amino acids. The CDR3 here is CATSRRTSGTGELFF. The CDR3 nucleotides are TGTGCCACCAGCAGGAGGACTAGCGGGACCGGGGAGCTGTTTTTT.

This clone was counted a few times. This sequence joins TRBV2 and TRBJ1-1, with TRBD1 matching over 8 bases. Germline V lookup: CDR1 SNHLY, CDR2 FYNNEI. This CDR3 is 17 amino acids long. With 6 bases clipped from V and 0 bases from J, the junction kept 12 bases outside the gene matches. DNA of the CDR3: TGTGCCAGCAGCGACAGGGGACTTACCAGTATGAACACTGAAGCTTTCTTT. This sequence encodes CASSDRGLTSMNTEAFF.